These 15 T cell receptor beta chains came from one sample sequenced in a study of blood T cell repertoires in COVID-19. Data came from immunoSEQ multiplex PCR; TCRdb stores just in-frame clones and leaves some out. The sample has 110,000 to 150,000 clones; about 89% are singletons. The material sequenced was peripheral blood. Source of these receptors: a man aged 55 to 69 with active or convalescent COVID-19.

This clone was picked up a small number of times. This chain joins TRBV5-1 and TRBJ1-5, with TRBD1 as a possible D gene (6 bases). Germline V lookup: CDR1 SGHRS, CDR2 YFSETQ. The CDR3 is made up of 15 amino acids. The V end was cut by 4 bases, the J end by 5 bases, with 16 bases between. CDR3 protein: CASSPWGGADQPQHF. CDR3 DNA: TGCGCCAGCAGCCCCTGGGGGGGCGCGGATCAGCCCCAGCATTTT.

This clone was found once. This sequence joins TRBV28 and TRBJ2-2; a weak D match, TRBD2 (6 bases). Germline V CDR1 and CDR2: MDHEN, SYDVKM. V was trimmed by 5 bases and J by 6 bases, leaving 16 bases between them. CDR3 size: 15 residues. The CDR3 nucleotides are TGTGCCAGCAGTACGGGACTCCCAAAGTCCGGGGAGCTGTTTTTT. This sequence encodes CASSTGLPKSGELFF.

V and J are TRBV4-1 and TRBJ2-5; tentative D call: TRBD1 (6 bases). Trimming cost V 5 bases and J 5 bases, with 12 bases left between them. Germline V gene lookup returns CDR1 MGHRA and CDR2 YSYEKL. This CDR3 has 13 amino acids. CDR3 DNA: TGCGCCAGCAGCGGGACAAACTTGGAGACCCAGTACTTC. It codes for CASSGTNLETQYF.

The V and J genes are TRBV7-8 and TRBJ2-7; a possible D gene is TRBD1 (6 bases). Germline CDR1 and CDR2: SGHVS and FQNEAQ. This CDR3 region has 14 residues. V lost 3 bases and J lost 3, with 12 bases in between. CDR3 loop: CASSFPDSNYEQYF. The CDR3 DNA reads as TGTGCCAGCAGCTTCCCGGACAGCAACTACGAGCAGTACTTC.

The table lists this clone with a count of one. The V call is TRBV11-2, the J call TRBJ2-5; 8 positions match TRBD2. CDR1 and CDR2 from the germline V gene are SGHAT and FQNNGV. CDR3 length: 16 residues. With 2 bases clipped from V and 5 bases from J, the junction kept 10 bases outside the gene matches. The CDR3 protein is CASSLTGAGEGETQYF. The CDR3 DNA reads as TGTGCCAGCAGCTTAACAGGAGCGGGGGAGGGGGAGACCCAGTACTTC.

The V gene is TRBV7-9, the J gene TRBJ2-2; 7 bases are a match to TRBD2. CDR3 size: 16 residues. V shed 1 base, J shed 0 bases, and the junction held 2 bases outside the gene matches. The germline CDR1 and CDR2 sequences are SEHNR and FQNEAQ (reference sequence). The CDR3 reads CASSLGLAANTGELFF. CDR3 DNA sequence: TGTGCCAGCAGCTTAGGCCTAGCGGCGAACACCGGGGAGCTGTTTTTT. Variable domain in full (rest from reference TRBV7-9 and TRBJ2-2): DTGVSQNPRHKITKRGQNVTFRCDPISEHNRLYWYRQTLGQGPEFLTYFQNEAQLEKSRLLSDRFSAERPKGSFSTLEIQRTEQGDSAMYLCASSLGLAANTGELFFGEGSRLTVL.

The chain couples TRBV6-2 or TRBV6-3 to TRBJ2-1; D remains ambiguous. The V gene lost 2 bases and the J gene lost 0 bases, with 5 bases spanning the gap. CDR3 length: 14 amino acids. Germline V gene data show CDR1 as MNHEY and CDR2 as SVGEGT. The CDR3 spells CASSYRSSYNEQFF. CDR3 in DNA: TGTGCCAGCAGTTACAGGAGCTCCTACAATGAGCAGTTCTTC.

The J gene is TRBJ2-5, the V gene TRBV24-1, with 9 bases lining up with TRBD2. The CDR3 length is 18 residues. The trim removed 0 bases at V and 2 bases at J, leaving 9 bases unmatched. Germline CDR1 is KGHDR and CDR2 is SFDVKD. The CDR3: CATSDLAYAGGPQETQYF. The CDR3 region has the DNA TGTGCCACCAGTGATTTGGCCTATGCGGGGGGGCCGCAAGAGACCCAGTACTTC.

This chain uses TRBV11-1 with TRBJ2-5, with TRBD1 identical over 8 bases. V lost 5 bases, J lost 0 bases, and 5 bases stayed unmatched. CDR3 size: 15 residues. CDR1 and CDR2 from the germline V gene are SGHAT and FQDESV (reference sequence). CDR3 DNA sequence: TGTGCCAGCAGCCAGGACAGGGCGTACCAAGAGACCCAGTACTTC. Translating gives CASSQDRAYQETQYF.

The rearrangement uses TRBV5-5 and TRBJ1-1; TRBD1 is a possible D gene (6 bases). The length of the CDR3 is 16 residues. The V end was cut by 2 bases, the J end by 4 bases, with 18 bases between. The germline gives CDR1 SGHKS, CDR2 YYEKEE (reference sequence). CDR3 DNA: TGTGCCAGCAGCTTCCAGCACATGGGGGCAGGCACTGAAGCTTTCTTT. It yields the protein CASSFQHMGAGTEAFF.

The chain joins TRBV18 to TRBJ1-6, with TRBD1 as a possible D gene (5 bases). Germline CDR1 and CDR2: KGHSH and LQKENI. CDR3 size: 16 residues. Trimming pared 6 bases from V and 0 bases from J, leaving 12 bases between. The CDR3 spells CASSEGRGSYNSPLHF. CDR3 nucleotide sequence: TGTGCCAGCTCGGAGGGTAGGGGCTCCTATAATTCACCCCTCCACTTT.

This rearrangement joins TRBV11-2 to TRBJ1-5; D uncertain. Germline assignment: CDR1 SGHAT and CDR2 FQNNGV. This CDR3 has 16 residues. V was clipped by 1 base and J by 5 bases, with 15 bases between them. The CDR3 here is CASSLGGGFAYQPQHF. Here the CDR3 DNA reads TGTGCCAGCAGCTTAGGGGGAGGATTCGCCTATCAGCCCCAGCATTTT.

The chain combines TRBV4-2 with TRBJ2-1, with D perhaps TRBD2 (5 bases). V lost 7 bases and J 0 bases, leaving 10 bases between the germline ends. In germline, CDR1 is LGHNA, CDR2 YNFKEQ. CDR3 size: 14 residues. This CDR3 is CASTAGSSYNEQFF. The CDR3 bases are TGTGCCAGCACCGCGGGCAGCTCCTACAATGAGCAGTTCTTC.

This clone appeared a single time. The chain joins TRBV19 to TRBJ2-2, with 7 bases aligning to TRBD2. CDR3 size: 15 residues. The germline CDR1 and CDR2 sequences are LNHDA and SQIVND (reference sequence). Trimming at V came to 4 bases and at J to 4 bases, leaving 6 bases not matched to a gene. This chain's CDR3 is CASSTLADPTGELFF. The CDR3 DNA reads as TGTGCCAGTAGTACTCTAGCGGACCCCACCGGGGAGCTGTTTTTT.

The rearrangement joins TRBV19 to TRBJ1-5; 7 bases align to TRBD1. Looked up from germline, CDR1 is LNHDA and CDR2 is SQIVND (reference sequence). Losses at the gene ends were 7 bases for V and 5 bases for J; bases not matched to a gene: 11. This CDR3 has 15 residues. CDR3: CASIPRDSLYQPQHF. CDR3 DNA: TGTGCCAGTATCCCCCGGGACAGCCTTTATCAGCCCCAGCATTTT.